This T cell receptor beta chain stems from a study of cytomegalovirus exposure and HLA in healthy donors. The CDR3 contains 19 residues. Deletions cut 1 base from V and 1 base from J, with 19 bases between. Germline V lookup: CDR1 LNHNV, CDR2 YYDKDF (reference sequence). In the PCR, 60 Vbeta and 13 Jbeta primers were used. Here immunoSEQ multiplex PCR was the method, and the copy in TCRdb shows in-frame clones only, minus some. Seen here are 110,000 or so clones, 70% to 85% observed once, and the top ten hold approximately 11%. The specimen was PBMCs. The chain has TRBV15 and TRBJ2-2; maybe TRBD1 (6 bases). This clonotype was obtained from a man in his forties or fifties in good health and CMV-seropositive. The CDR3 bases are TGTGCCACCAGCAGAGGAGTTTTCTGGAACAGGGAGAACACCGGGGAGCTGTTTTTT. This codes for CATSRGVFWNRENTGELFF. Full variable domain (rest looked up from reference TRBV15 and TRBJ2-2): DAMVIQNPRYQVTQFGKPVTLSCSQTLNHNVMYWYQQKSSQAPKLLFHYYDKDFNNEADTPDNFQSRRPNTSFCFLDIRSPGLGDTAMYLCATSRGVFWNRENTGELFFGEGSRLTVL.